Included here is one T cell receptor beta chain sequence, with context. The data were taken from a study of T cell responses to AZD1222 COVID-19 vaccine. The CDR3 covers 14 residues. Looked up from germline, CDR1 is MNHEY and CDR2 is SVGAGI. V trimming: 4 bases; J trimming: 4 bases; junction bases outside the gene matches: 4. The table came from immunoSEQ multiplex PCR; TCRdb's copy has only in-frame clones and leaves some out. The data contain about 90,000 clones, 70% to 90% of them seen just once; the ten biggest clones take up about 12%. The rearrangement joins TRBV6-5 to TRBJ1-5; TRBD1 matches 7 bases. The starting material was peripheral blood, obtained 28 days after the second AZD1222 dose. This receptor was obtained from an adult who received the AZD1222 COVID-19 vaccine. In nucleotides, the CDR3 is TGTGCCAGCAGTTTGGGACAGTCTAATCAGCCCCAGCATTTT. It codes for CASSLGQSNQPQHF.